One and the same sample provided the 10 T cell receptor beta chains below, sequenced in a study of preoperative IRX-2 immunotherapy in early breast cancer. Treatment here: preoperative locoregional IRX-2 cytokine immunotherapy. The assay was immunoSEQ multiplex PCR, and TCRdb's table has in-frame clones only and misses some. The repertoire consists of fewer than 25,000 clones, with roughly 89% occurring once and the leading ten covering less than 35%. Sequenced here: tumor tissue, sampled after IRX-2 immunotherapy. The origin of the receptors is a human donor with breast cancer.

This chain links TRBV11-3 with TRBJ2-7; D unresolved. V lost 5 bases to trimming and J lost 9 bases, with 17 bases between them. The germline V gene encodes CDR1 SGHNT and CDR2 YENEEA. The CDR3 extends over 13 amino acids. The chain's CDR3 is CASSTLLGLGQYF. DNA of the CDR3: TGTGCCAGCAGCACCCTTTTGGGGTTAGGGCAGTACTTC.

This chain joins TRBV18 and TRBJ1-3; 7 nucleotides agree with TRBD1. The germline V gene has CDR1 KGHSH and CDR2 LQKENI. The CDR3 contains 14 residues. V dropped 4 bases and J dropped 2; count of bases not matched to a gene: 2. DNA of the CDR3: TGTGCCAGCTCACGCGACAGGGCTGGAAACACCATATATTTT. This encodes CASSRDRAGNTIYF.

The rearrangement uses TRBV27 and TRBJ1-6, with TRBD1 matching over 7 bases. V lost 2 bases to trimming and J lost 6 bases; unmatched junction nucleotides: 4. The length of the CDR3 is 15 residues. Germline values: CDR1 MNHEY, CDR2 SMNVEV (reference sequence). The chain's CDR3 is CASSLVSGGNSPLHF. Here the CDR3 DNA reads TGTGCCAGCAGTTTAGTGTCAGGGGGTAATTCACCCCTCCACTTT.

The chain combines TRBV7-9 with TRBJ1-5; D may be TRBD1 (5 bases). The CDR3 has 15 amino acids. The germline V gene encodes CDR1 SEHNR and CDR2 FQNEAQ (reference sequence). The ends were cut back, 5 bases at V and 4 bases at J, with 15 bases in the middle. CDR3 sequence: CASSNRAGSNQPQHF. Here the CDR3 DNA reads TGTGCCAGCAGCAATCGGGCAGGGTCAAATCAGCCCCAGCATTTT.

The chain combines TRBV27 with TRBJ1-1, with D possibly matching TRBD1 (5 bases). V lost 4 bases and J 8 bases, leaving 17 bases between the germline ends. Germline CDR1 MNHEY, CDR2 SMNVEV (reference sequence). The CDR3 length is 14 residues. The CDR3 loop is CASSSQLSGTEAFF. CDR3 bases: TGTGCCAGCAGTTCCCAACTTTCAGGGACCGAAGCTTTCTTT.

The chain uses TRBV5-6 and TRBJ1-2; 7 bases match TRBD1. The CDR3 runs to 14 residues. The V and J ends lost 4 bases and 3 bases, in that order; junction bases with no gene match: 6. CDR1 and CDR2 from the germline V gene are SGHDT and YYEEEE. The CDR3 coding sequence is TGTGCCAGCAGCACGGGACAGAGCTACTATGGCTACACCTTC. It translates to CASSTGQSYYGYTF. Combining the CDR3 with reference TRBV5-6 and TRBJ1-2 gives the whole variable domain DAGVTQSPTHLIKTRGQQVTLRCSPKSGHDTVSWYQQALGQGPQFIFQYYEEEERQRGNFPDRFSGHQFPNYSSELNVNALLLGDSALYLCASSTGQSYYGYTFGSGTRLTVV.

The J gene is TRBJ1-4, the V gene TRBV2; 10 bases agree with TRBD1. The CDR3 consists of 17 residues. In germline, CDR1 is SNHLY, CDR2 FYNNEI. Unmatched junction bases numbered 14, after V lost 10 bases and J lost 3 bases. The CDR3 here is CATLTMTGGPANEKLFF. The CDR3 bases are TGTGCCACCCTAACCATGACAGGGGGCCCGGCTAATGAAAAACTGTTTTTT.

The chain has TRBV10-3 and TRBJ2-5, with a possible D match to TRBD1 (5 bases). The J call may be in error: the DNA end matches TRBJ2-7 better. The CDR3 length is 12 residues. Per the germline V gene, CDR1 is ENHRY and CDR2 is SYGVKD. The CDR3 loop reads CAISEGASEQYF. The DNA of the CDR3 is TGTGCCATCAGTGAGGGGGCATCCGAGCAGTACTTC.

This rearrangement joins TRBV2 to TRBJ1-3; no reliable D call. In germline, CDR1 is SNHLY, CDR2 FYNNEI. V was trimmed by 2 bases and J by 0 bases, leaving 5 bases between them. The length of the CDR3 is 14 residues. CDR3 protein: CASSEQSSGNTIYF. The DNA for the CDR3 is TGTGCCAGCAGTGAACAGAGCTCTGGAAACACCATATATTTT.

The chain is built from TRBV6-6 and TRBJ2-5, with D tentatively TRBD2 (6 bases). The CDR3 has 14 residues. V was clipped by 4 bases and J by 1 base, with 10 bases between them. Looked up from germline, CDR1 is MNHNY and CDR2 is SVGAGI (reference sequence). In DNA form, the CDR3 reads TGTGCCAGCAGTTCCGCGGGGTCCCAAGAGACCCAGTACTTC. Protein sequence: CASSSAGSQETQYF.